The 17 T cell receptor beta chains below come from one sample, sequenced in a study of CD8+CD57+ T cells in acquired aplastic anemia. Profiles of TCR beta VDJ and CDR3 were generated from a genomic DNA template. MiXCR was run by TCRdb on the reads, yielding one entry per CDR3 protein. The sample consists of over 150,000 distinct CDR3 sequences, 70% to 80% of them appearing once. Patients chosen for sequencing had CD8+CD57+ cells that had expanded, as shown by flow cytometry. The specimen was sorted CD4+, CD8+, or CD8+CD57+ T cells (not recorded which) from PBMCs. The receptor set was obtained from a human donor with aplastic anemia.

This sequence joins TRBV15 and TRBJ2-7; no reliable D call. The germline V gene encodes CDR1 LNHNV and CDR2 YYDKDF (reference sequence). The germline V and J ends were trimmed by 0 bases and 5 bases, with 8 bases remaining between them. CDR3 size: 13 residues. The CDR3 DNA reads TGTGCCACCAGCAGAGAGGGGTGGGACGAGCAGTACTTC. Translating gives CATSREGWDEQYF.

This chain connects TRBV7-9 to TRBJ2-5, with 10 bases identical to TRBD2. The CDR3 has 17 amino acids. The junction had 10 bases not matched to a gene; V was cut back by 1 base and J by 5 bases. The germline CDR1 and CDR2 sequences are SEHNR and FQNEAQ (reference sequence). CDR3 residues: CASSLVVGLAARETQYF. CDR3 DNA: TGTGCCAGCAGCTTAGTGGTCGGACTAGCGGCTCGGGAGACCCAGTACTTC.

In the case of this clonotype: One end of the junction fails to match germline, which may point to a read error. The chain is built from TRBV9 and TRBJ2-1; 7 bases map to TRBD2. The CDR3 extends over 14 amino acids. Germline V lookup: CDR1 SGDLS, CDR2 YYNGEE. This CDR3 reads CASSEGGDRNQQFF. DNA for the CDR3: TGTGCCAGCAGCGAGGGAGGGGACCGCAATCAGCAGTTCTTC.

The chain employs TRBV7-2 and TRBJ2-3; D is unclear. This CDR3 contains 13 residues. Between the trimmed V and J ends, which lost 4 bases and 8 bases, there was a span of 13 bases. Germline values: CDR1 SGHTA, CDR2 FQGNSA. The CDR3 protein is CASSSAYRATQYF. As DNA, the CDR3 is TGTGCCAGCAGCTCGGCCTATAGGGCTACGCAGTATTTT. Full variable domain (rest looked up from reference TRBV7-2 and TRBJ2-3): GAGVSQSPSNKVTEKGKDVELRCDPISGHTALYWYRQSLGQGLEFLIYFQGNSAPDKSGLPSDRFSAERTGGSVSTLTIQRTQQEDSAVYLCASSSAYRATQYFGPGTRLTVL.

V usage is TRBV24-1 and J usage is TRBJ2-1, with a weak D call TRBD2 (6 bases). This CDR3 region has 15 residues. Germline V gene sequence: CDR1 KGHDR, CDR2 SFDVKD. V dropped 4 bases and J dropped 5 bases, with 14 bases sitting between them. The CDR3 region is CATSDRDWYNNEQFF. CDR3 nucleotide sequence: TGTGCCACCAGTGACCGGGACTGGTACAACAATGAGCAGTTCTTC.

This sequence joins TRBV2 and TRBJ1-2; possible D gene TRBD1, 5 bases. Germline CDR1 SNHLY, CDR2 FYNNEI. The CDR3 consists of 15 residues. Trimming removed 5 bases from V and 0 bases from J, with 13 bases in between. The CDR3 here is CASSLEQGANYGYTF. Written as DNA, the CDR3 is TGTGCCAGCAGTCTTGAGCAGGGAGCTAACTATGGCTACACCTTC.

The chain uses TRBV5-1 and TRBJ2-1, with D perhaps TRBD2 (7 bases). Trimming cost V 3 bases and J 4 bases, with 11 bases left between them. Germline CDR1 is SGHRS and CDR2 is YFSETQ. CDR3 size: 14 residues. CDR3 bases: TGCGCCAGCAGCTCGGGGGGCCTATACAATGAGCAGTTCTTC. Encoded protein: CASSSGGLYNEQFF.

The V call is TRBV6-1, the J call TRBJ2-3; D perhaps matches TRBD1 (6 bases). The V end lost 2 bases, the J end lost 1 base, and 13 bases lay between the germline ends. Germline CDR1 reads MNHNS; CDR2 reads SASEGT. This CDR3 has 16 amino acids. The CDR3 loop reads CASSEQVGARTDTQYF. Here the CDR3 DNA reads TGTGCCAGCAGTGAACAGGTGGGGGCCCGCACAGATACGCAGTATTTT.

The chain combines TRBV7-3 with TRBJ2-7; the D gene is possibly TRBD2 (6 bases). Germline V gene lookup returns CDR1 SGHTA and CDR2 FQGTGA. Trimming pared 6 bases from V and 4 bases from J, leaving 16 bases between. This CDR3 contains 14 residues. The CDR3 region has the DNA TGTGCCAGCAGTTACGAGGGAGGCCCATACGAGCAGTACTTC. Translating gives CASSYEGGPYEQYF.

The chain links TRBV29-1 to TRBJ2-7, with D perhaps matching TRBD2 (5 bases). V shed 0 bases and J shed 2 bases, with 8 bases lying between them. The CDR3 consists of 13 residues. Germline V CDR1 and CDR2: SQVTM, ANQGSEA. The CDR3 DNA follows: TGCAGCGTTGAAGATCGGGAAGCCTACGAGCAGTACTTC. It encodes CSVEDREAYEQYF.

This clonotype has a handful of counts. The rearrangement links TRBV20-1 to TRBJ2-7; D could derive from TRBD1 or TRBD2 (6 bases each). V was trimmed by 0 bases and J by 4 bases, leaving 13 bases between them. Per the germline V gene, CDR1 is DFQATT and CDR2 is SNEGSKA (reference sequence). The CDR3 spans 14 residues. CDR3 nucleotides: TGCAGTGCTAGAGAAGGGGGGAGAGAGTACGAGCAGTACTTC. Protein product: CSAREGGREYEQYF.

The J gene is TRBJ2-1, the V gene TRBV19, with 11 bases identical to TRBD2. V shed 5 bases, J shed 8 bases, and the junction held 8 bases outside the gene matches. Germline lookup yields CDR1 LNHDA and CDR2 SQIVND (reference sequence). The CDR3 runs 15 residues. Here the CDR3 DNA reads TGTGCCAGTAGTGTCTTAGCGGGAGGGAACTATGAGCAGTTCTTC. Amino acid sequence: CASSVLAGGNYEQFF.

The chain uses TRBV19 and TRBJ1-5; unclear D gene. The CDR3 is 13 residues long. Germline CDR1 LNHDA, CDR2 SQIVND (reference sequence). V gave up 3 bases and J gave up 5 bases, with 8 bases separating them. CDR3 sequence reads: CASSIPLYQPQHF. CDR3 bases: TGTGCCAGTAGTATCCCCCTCTATCAGCCCCAGCATTTT.

The gene calls are TRBV7-6 and TRBJ2-2, with no clear D. Deletions cut 4 bases from V and 5 bases from J, with 20 bases between. Germline-derived CDR1 and CDR2 are SGHVS and FNYEAQ. This CDR3 comprises 17 residues. The CDR3 DNA follows: TGTGCCAGCAGCTGGTTCCACACCTCCCGTGAAACCGGGGAGCTGTTTTTT. Translating gives CASSWFHTSRETGELFF. The complete variable domain, with remaining parts taken from reference TRBV7-6 and TRBJ2-2, reads GAGVSQSPRYKVTKRGQDVALRCDPISGHVSLYWYRQALGQGPEFLTYFNYEAQQDKSGLPNDRFSAERPEGSISTLTIQRTEQRDSAMYRCASSWFHTSRETGELFFGEGSRLTVL.

The chain employs TRBV7-3 and TRBJ1-1; D gene unclear. Germline lookup yields CDR1 SGHTA and CDR2 FQGTGA. V lost 1 base and J 5 bases, leaving 8 bases between the germline ends. CDR3 length equals 13 residues. DNA for the CDR3: TGTGCCAGCAGCTTAAAACCGGGAACTGAAGCTTTCTTT. This codes for CASSLKPGTEAFF.

The chain joins TRBV9 to TRBJ2-2; a weak D match, TRBD2 (6 bases). The CDR3 is 14 residues long. Germline V lookup: CDR1 SGDLS, CDR2 YYNGEE. The V gene lost 2 bases and the J gene lost 7 bases, with 12 bases spanning the gap. Written as DNA, the CDR3 is TGTGCCAGCAGCGTGAGGTTAGCGGACGGGGAGCTGTTTTTT. Its protein is CASSVRLADGELFF.

The chain carries TRBV7-2 and TRBJ1-3; possibly TRBD1 for D (5 bases). The ends were cut back, 1 base at V and 7 bases at J, with 11 bases in the middle. The CDR3 consists of 14 residues. Per the germline V gene, CDR1 is SGHTA and CDR2 is FQGNSA. CDR3 loop: CASSLGQGPNTIYF. DNA of the CDR3: TGTGCCAGCAGCTTAGGTCAGGGACCGAACACCATATATTTT.